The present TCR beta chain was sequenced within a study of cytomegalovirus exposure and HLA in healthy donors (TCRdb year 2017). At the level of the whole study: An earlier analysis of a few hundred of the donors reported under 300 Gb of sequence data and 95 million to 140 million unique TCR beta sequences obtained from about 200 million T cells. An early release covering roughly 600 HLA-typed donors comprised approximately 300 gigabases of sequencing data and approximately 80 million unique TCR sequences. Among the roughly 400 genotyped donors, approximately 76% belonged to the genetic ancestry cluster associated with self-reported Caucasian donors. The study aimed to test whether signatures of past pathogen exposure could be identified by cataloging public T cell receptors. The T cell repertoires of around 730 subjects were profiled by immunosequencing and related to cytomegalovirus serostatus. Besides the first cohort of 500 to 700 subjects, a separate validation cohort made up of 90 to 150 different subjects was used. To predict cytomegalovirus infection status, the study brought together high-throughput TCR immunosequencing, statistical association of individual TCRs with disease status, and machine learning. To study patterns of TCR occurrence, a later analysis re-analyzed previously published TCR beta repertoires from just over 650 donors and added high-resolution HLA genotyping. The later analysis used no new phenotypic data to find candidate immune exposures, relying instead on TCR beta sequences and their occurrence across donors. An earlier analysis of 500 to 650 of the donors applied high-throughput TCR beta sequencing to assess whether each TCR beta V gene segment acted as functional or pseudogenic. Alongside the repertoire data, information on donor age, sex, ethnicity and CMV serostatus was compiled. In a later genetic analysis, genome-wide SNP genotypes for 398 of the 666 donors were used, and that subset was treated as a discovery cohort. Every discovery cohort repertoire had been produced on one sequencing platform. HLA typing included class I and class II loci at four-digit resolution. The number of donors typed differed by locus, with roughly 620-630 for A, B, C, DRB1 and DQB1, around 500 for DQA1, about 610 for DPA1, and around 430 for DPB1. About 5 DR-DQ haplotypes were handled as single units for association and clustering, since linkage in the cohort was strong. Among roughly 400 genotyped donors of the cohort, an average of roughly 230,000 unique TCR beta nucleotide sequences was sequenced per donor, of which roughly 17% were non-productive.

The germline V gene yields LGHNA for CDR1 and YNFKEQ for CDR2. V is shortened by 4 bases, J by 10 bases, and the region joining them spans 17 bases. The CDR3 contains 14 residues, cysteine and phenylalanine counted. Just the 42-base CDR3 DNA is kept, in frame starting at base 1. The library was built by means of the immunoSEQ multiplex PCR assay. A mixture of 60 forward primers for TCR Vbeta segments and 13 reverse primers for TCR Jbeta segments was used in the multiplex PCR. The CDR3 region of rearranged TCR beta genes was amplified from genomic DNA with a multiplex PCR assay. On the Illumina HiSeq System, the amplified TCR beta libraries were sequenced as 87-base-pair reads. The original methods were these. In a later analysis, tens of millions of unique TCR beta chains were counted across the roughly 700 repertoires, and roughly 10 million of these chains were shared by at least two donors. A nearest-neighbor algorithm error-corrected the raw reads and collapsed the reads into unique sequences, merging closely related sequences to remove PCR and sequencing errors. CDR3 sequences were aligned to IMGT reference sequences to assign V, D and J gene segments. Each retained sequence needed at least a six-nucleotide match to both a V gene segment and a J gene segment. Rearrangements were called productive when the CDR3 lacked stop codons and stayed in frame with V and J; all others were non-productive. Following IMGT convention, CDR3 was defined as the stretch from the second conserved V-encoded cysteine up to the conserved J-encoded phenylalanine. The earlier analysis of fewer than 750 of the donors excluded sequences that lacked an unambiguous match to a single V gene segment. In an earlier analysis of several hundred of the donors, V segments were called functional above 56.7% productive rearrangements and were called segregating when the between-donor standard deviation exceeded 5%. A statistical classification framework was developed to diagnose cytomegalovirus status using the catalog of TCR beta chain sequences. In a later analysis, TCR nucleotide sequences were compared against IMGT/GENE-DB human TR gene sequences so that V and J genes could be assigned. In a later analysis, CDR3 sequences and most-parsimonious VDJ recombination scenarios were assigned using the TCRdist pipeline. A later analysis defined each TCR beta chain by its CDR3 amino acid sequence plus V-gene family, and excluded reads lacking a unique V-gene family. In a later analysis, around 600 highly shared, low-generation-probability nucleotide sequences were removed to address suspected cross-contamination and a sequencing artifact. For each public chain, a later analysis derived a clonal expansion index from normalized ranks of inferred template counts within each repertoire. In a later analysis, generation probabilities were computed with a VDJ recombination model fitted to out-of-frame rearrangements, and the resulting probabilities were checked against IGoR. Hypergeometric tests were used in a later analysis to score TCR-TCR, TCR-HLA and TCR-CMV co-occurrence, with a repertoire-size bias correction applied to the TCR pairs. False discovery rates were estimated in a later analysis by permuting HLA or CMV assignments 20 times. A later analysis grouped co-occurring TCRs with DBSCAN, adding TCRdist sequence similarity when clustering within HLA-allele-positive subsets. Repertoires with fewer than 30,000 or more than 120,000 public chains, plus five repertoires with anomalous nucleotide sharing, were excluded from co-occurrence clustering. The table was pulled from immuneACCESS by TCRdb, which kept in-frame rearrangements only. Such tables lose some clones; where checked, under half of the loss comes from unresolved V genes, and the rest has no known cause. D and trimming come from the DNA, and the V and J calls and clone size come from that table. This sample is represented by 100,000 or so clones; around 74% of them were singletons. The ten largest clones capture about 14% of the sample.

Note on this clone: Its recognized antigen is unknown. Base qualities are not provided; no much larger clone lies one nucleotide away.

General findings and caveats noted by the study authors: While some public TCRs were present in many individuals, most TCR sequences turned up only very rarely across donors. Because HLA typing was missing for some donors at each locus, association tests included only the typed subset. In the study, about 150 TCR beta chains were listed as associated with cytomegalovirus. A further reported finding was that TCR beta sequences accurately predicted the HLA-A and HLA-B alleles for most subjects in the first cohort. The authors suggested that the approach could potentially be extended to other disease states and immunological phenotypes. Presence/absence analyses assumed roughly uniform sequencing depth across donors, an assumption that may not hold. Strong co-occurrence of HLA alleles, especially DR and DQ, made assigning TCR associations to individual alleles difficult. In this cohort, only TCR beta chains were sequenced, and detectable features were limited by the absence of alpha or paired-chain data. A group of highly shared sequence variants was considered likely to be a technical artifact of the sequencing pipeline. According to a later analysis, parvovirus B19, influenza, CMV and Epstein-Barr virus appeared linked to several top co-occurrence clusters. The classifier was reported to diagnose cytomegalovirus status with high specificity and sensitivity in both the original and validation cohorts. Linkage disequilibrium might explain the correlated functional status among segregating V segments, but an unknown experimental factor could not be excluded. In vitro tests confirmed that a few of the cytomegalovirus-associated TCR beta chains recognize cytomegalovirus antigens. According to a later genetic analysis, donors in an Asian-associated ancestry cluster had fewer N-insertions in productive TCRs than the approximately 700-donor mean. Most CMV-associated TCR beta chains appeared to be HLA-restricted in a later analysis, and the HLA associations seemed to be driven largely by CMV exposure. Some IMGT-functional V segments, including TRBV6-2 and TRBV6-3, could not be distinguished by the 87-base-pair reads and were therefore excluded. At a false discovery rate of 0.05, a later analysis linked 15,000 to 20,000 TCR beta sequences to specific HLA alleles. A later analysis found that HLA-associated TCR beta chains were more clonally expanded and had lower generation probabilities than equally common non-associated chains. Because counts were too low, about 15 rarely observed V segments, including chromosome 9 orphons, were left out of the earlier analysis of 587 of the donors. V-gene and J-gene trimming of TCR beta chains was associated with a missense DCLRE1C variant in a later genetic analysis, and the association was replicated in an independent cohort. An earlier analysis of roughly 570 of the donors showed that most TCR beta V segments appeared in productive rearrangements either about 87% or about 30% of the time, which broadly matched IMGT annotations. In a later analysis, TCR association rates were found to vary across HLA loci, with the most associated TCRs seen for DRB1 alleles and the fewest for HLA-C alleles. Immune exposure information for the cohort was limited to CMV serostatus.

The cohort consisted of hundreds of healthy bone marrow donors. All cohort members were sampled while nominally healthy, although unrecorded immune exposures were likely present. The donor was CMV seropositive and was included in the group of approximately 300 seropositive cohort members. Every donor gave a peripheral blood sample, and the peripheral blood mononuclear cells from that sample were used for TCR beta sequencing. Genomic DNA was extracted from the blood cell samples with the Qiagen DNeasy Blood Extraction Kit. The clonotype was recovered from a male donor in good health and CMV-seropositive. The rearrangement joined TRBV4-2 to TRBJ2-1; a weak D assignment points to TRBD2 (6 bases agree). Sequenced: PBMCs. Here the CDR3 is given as CASSPGVTLDEQFF. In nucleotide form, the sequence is TGTGCCAGCAGCCCGGGAGTAACGTTAGACGAGCAGTTCTTC.